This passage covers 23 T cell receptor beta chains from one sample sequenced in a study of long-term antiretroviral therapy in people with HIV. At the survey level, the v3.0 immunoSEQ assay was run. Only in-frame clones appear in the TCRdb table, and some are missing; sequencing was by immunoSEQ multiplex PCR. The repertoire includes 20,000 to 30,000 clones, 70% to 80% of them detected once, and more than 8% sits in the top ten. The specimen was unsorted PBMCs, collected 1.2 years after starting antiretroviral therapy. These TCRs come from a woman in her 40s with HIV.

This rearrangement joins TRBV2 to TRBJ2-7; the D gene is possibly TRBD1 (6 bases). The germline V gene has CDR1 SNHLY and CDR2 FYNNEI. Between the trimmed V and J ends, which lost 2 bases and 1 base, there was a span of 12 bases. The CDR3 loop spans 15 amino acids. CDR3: CASSELQGSSYEQYF. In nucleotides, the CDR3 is TGTGCCAGCAGTGAACTCCAGGGGTCGTCCTACGAGCAGTACTTC.

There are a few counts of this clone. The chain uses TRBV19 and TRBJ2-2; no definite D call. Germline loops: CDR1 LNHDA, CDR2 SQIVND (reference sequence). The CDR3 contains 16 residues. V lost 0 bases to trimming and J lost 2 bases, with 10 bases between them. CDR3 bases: TGTGCCAGTAGTATAGATCATCACAGAAACACCGGGGAGCTGTTTTTT. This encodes CASSIDHHRNTGELFF.

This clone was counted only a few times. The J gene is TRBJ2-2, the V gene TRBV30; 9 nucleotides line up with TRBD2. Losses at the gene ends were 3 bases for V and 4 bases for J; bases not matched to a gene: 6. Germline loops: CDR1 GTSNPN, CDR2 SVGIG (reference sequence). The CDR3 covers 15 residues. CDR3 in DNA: TGTGCCTGGAGCGGGCTAGCGGGACCCACCGGGGAGCTGTTTTTT. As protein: CAWSGLAGPTGELFF.

The DNA of the CDR3 is TGCGCCAGCAGCCTACAGGGACCCGGCTATGGCTACACCTTC. Its protein is CASSLQGPGYGYTF. The chain recombines TRBV4-1 with TRBJ1-2, with a tentative D call TRBD1 (6 bases). Trimming removed 4 bases from V and 4 bases from J, with 13 bases in between. CDR1 is MGHRA, CDR2 YSYEKL, per germline. This CDR3 contains 14 residues.

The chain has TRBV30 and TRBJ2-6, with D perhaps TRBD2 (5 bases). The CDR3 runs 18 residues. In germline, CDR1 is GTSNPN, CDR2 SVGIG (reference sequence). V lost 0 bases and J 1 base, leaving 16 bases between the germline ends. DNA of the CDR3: TGTGCCTGGAGTGTCAAGGGAGCGAAGATTTCTGGGGCCAACGTCCTGACTTTC. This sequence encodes CAWSVKGAKISGANVLTF.

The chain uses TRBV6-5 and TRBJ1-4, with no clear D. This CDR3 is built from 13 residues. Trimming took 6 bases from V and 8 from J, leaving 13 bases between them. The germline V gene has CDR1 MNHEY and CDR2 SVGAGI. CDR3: CASSASNWEKLFF. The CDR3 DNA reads TGTGCCAGCAGCGCAAGCAATTGGGAAAAACTGTTTTTT.

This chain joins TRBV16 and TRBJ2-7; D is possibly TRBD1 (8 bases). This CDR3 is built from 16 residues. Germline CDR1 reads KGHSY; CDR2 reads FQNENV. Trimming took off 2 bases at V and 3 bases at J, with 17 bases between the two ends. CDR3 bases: TGTGCCAGCAGCCAAAGGGGGGGGGACAGGAGCTACGAGCAGTACTTC. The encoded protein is CASSQRGGDRSYEQYF.

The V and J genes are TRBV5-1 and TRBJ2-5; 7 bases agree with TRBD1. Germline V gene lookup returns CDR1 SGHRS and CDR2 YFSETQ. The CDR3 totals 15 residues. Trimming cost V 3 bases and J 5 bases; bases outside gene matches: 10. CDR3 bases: TGCGCCAGCAGCTACACAGGGGTTAATGTGGAGACCCAGTACTTC. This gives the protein CASSYTGVNVETQYF.

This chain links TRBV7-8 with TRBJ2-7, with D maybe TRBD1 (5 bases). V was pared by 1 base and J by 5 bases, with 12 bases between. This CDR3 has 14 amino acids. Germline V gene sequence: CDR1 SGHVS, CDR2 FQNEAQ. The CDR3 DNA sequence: TGTGCCAGCAGCTTAGGCGGCAGGGAACACGAGCAGTACTTC. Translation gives CASSLGGREHEQYF.

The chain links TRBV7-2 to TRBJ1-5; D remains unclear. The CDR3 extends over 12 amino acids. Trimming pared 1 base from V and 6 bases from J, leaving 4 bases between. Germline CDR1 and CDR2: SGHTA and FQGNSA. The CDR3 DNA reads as TGTGCCAGCAGCTTAGGGATTCAGCCCCAGCATTTT. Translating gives CASSLGIQPQHF.

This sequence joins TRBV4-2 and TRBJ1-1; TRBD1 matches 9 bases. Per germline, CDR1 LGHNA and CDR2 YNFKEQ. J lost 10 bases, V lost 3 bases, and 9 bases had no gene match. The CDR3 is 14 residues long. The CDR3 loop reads CASSHPAGQGRAFF. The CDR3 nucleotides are TGTGCCAGCAGCCACCCGGCGGGACAGGGACGAGCTTTCTTT.

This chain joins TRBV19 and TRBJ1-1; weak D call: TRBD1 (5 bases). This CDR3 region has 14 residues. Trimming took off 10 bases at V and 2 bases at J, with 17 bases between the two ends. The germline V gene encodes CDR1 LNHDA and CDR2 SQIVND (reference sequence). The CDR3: CATLKGTANTEAFF. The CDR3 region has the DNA TGTGCCACTCTAAAAGGGACTGCCAACACTGAAGCTTTCTTT.

The CDR3 loop reads CASSLVGQNYGYTF. The DNA for the CDR3 is TGTGCCAGCAGCTTAGTGGGGCAGAACTATGGCTACACCTTC. The gene calls are TRBV7-2 and TRBJ1-2, with D perhaps TRBD1 (5 bases). CDR3 length: 14 amino acids. Germline V gene data show CDR1 as SGHTA and CDR2 as FQGNSA. Deletions cut 1 base from V and 2 bases from J, with 8 bases between.

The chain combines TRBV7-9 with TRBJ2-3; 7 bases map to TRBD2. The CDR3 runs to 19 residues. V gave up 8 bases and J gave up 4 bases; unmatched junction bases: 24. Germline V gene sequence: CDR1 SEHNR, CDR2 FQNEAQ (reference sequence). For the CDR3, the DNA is TGTGCCAGCGCCAATTCGAGGGGACTAATCGTTTTAGGCCCAGATACGCAGTATTTT. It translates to CASANSRGLIVLGPDTQYF.

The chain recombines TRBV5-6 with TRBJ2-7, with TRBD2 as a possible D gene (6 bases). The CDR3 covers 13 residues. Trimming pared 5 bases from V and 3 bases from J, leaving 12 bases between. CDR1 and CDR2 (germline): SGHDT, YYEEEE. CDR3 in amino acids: CASSQSGYYEQYF. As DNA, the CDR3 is TGTGCCAGCAGTCAGAGCGGGTACTACGAGCAGTACTTC. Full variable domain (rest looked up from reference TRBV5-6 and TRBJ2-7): DAGVTQSPTHLIKTRGQQVTLRCSPKSGHDTVSWYQQALGQGPQFIFQYYEEEERQRGNFPDRFSGHQFPNYSSELNVNALLLGDSALYLCASSQSGYYEQYFGPGTRLTVT.

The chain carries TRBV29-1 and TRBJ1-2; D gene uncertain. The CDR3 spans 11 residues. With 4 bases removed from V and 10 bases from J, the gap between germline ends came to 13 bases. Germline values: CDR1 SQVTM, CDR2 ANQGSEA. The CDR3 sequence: CSVGSLTDYTF. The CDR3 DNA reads TGCAGCGTTGGGAGTCTAACGGACTACACCTTC.

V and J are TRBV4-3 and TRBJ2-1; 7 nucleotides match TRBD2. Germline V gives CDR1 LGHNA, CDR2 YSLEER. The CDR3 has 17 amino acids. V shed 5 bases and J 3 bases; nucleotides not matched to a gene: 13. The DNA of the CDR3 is TGCGCCAGCAGCTCATCGGCGTGGCGGGAGATCTACAATGAGCAGTTCTTC. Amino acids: CASSSSAWREIYNEQFF.

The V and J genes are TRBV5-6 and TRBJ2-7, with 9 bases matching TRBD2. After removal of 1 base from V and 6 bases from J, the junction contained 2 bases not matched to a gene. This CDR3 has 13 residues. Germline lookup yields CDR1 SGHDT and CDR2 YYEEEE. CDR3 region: CASSLLAGSEQYF. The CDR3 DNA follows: TGTGCCAGCAGCTTGCTAGCGGGAAGCGAGCAGTACTTC.

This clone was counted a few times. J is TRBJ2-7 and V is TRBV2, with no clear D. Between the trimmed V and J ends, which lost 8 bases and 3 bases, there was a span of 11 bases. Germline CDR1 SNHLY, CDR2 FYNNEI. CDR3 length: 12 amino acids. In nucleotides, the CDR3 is TGTGCCAGCTCCCGGCCCCTCTACGAGCAGTACTTC. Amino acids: CASSRPLYEQYF.

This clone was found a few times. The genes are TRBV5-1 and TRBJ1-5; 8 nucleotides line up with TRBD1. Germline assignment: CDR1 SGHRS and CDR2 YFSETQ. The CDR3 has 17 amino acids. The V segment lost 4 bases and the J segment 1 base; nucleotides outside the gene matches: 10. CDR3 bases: TGCGCCAGCAGCCACAAGGACAGGGCGGGCAGCAATCAGCCCCAGCATTTT. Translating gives CASSHKDRAGSNQPQHF.

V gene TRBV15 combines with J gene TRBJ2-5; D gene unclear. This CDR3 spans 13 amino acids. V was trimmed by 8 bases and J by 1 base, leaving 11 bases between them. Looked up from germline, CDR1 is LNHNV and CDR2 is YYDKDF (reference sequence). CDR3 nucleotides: TGTGCCACCGCCCGGCGCCTCCAAGAGACCCAGTACTTC. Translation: CATARRLQETQYF.

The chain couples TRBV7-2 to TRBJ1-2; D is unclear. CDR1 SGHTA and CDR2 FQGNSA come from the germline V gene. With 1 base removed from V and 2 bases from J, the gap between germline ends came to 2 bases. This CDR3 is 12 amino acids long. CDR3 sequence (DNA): TGTGCCAGCAGCTTAGAAAACTATGGCTACACCTTC. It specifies CASSLENYGYTF.

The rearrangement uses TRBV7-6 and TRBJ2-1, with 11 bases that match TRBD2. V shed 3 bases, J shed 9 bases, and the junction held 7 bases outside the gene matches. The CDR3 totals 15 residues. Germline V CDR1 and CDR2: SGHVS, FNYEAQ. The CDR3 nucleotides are TGTGCCAGCAGCTTTTCTACTAGCGGGAGAGTTGAGCAGTTCTTC. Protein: CASSFSTSGRVEQFF. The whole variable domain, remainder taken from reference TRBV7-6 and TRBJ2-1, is GAGVSQSPRYKVTKRGQDVALRCDPISGHVSLYWYRQALGQGPEFLTYFNYEAQQDKSGLPNDRFSAERPEGSISTLTIQRTEQRDSAMYRCASSFSTSGRVEQFFGPGTRLTVL.